These 4 T cell receptor beta chains share one sample of origin, sequenced in a study of T cell responses to AZD1222 COVID-19 vaccine (dated by TCRdb to the early 2020s). To prepare the library, the immunoSEQ multiplex PCR assay was applied. In TCRdb, the immuneACCESS table is reduced to in-frame sequences with V and J assigned. These tables do not hold every clone; where another copy was compared, an unresolved V gene accounts for under half, and the others remain unexplained. Across this sample there are about 51,000 clones, with about 87% seen only once. The ten largest clones add up to approximately 1.2% of the sample. This specimen's time point label, interpreted: about 28 days (+/-7) after the second vaccine dose. Sequenced here: peripheral blood, sampled 28 days after the second AZD1222 dose. These receptors all come from an adult who received the AZD1222 COVID-19 vaccine.

The rearrangement links TRBV15 to TRBJ2-7, with TRBD2 matching 9 bases. The trim removed 3 bases at V and 6 bases at J, leaving 6 bases unmatched. Germline values: CDR1 LNHNV, CDR2 YYDKDF (reference sequence). The CDR3 covers 14 residues. The CDR3 DNA reads TGTGCCACCAGCAGGGGACTAGCCGCGGGCGAGCAGTACTTC. Its translation: CATSRGLAAGEQYF.

This sequence joins TRBV3-1 (or the pseudogene TRBV3-2) and TRBJ1-1, with 7 bases matching TRBD1. The germline V gene has CDR1 LGHDT and CDR2 YNNKEL (reference sequence). This CDR3 has 14 amino acids. V was clipped by 5 bases and J by 6 bases; unmatched bases: 9. CDR3: CASSTGQLNAEAFF. The CDR3 region has the DNA TGTGCCAGCAGCACGGGACAGTTAAATGCTGAAGCTTTCTTT.

The chain has TRBV19 and TRBJ1-5; no firm D call. Trimming left V 5 bases short and J 4 bases short, with 9 bases between. Germline CDR1 is LNHDA and CDR2 is SQIVND (reference sequence). This CDR3 has 13 amino acids. The CDR3 sequence: CASSDFRNQPQHF. Here the CDR3 DNA reads TGTGCCAGTAGTGATTTCAGGAATCAGCCCCAGCATTTT.

The genes are TRBV9 and TRBJ1-2; 9 positions match TRBD1. With 4 bases clipped from V and 2 bases from J, the junction kept 3 bases outside the gene matches. The CDR3 extends over 14 amino acids. Germline V gives CDR1 SGDLS, CDR2 YYNGEE. CDR3 coding DNA: TGTGCCAGCAGCAAAGGACAGGGGAACTATGGCTACACCTTC. This gives the protein CASSKGQGNYGYTF. Full variable domain (rest looked up from reference TRBV9 and TRBJ1-2): DSGVTQTPKHLITATGQRVTLRCSPRSGDLSVYWYQQSLDQGLQFLIQYYNGEERAKGNILERFSAQQFPDLHSELNLSSLELGDSALYFCASSKGQGNYGYTFGSGTRLTVV.